One and the same sample provided the 26 T cell receptor beta chains below, sequenced in a study of blood T cells in healthy people across ages. The authors ran a second PCR of roughly 6 to 12 cycles using a sample-barcoded 5' primer and a J-beta primer mix. Each CDR3 protein is one row after TCRdb ran MiXCR on the 5' RACE reads. The sample includes hundreds of thousands of distinct CDR3 sequences, less than 25% of them seen just once. A further study also used this sample, focusing on T cells of mothers and their children.

Sequencing input: blood. The receptors come from a boy younger than 18 in good health.

In this sample, this clonotype turned up a few times. V usage is TRBV4-1 and J usage is TRBJ1-4, with D unclear. The CDR3 is 11 residues long. Germline CDR1 reads MGHRA; CDR2 reads YSYEKL. The V end lost 1 base, the J end lost 13 bases, and 7 bases lay between the germline ends. The CDR3 DNA reads TGCGCCAGCAGCCAAGGATTAGGACTGTTTTTT. Protein: CASSQGLGLFF.

This chain joins TRBV30 and TRBJ2-5; D is unclear. The CDR3 has 13 residues. Germline V gives CDR1 GTSNPN, CDR2 SVGIG (reference sequence). V dropped 0 bases and J dropped 7 bases, with 12 bases sitting between them. Here the CDR3 reads CAWSVPSIVTQYF. CDR3 nucleotide sequence: TGTGCCTGGAGTGTACCTAGTATCGTGACCCAGTACTTC. Full variable domain (outside the CDR3, taken from reference TRBV30 and TRBJ2-5): SQTIHQWPATLVQPVGSPLSLECTVEGTSNPNLYWYRQAAGRGLQLLFYSVGIGQISSEVPQNLSASRPQDRQFILSSKKLLLSDSGFYLCAWSVPSIVTQYFGPGTRLLVL.

A word on this clonotype: Germline and junction disagree at one end, which may indicate a read error. The V call is TRBV24-1, the J call TRBJ2-5, with D unresolved. The germline gives CDR1 KGHDR, CDR2 SFDVKD. The CDR3 spans 13 residues. CDR3 coding DNA: TGTGCCACTAGTGGAGAAGGTCGGGAGACCCAGTACTTC. This translates into CATSGEGRETQYF.

In this sample, this clonotype turned up a few times. The V call is TRBV7-2, the J call TRBJ1-3; D is undetermined. The CDR3 spans 19 residues. Looked up from germline, CDR1 is SGHTA and CDR2 is FQGNSA. The V end lost 1 base, the J end lost 0 bases, and 19 bases lay between the germline ends. The CDR3 bases are TGTGCCAGCAGCTTAGTCCCTCCGGGAAGGGCGAGCTCTGGAAACACCATATATTTT. Protein product: CASSLVPPGRASSGNTIYF.

This clonotype was observed many times. The chain is built from TRBV12-3 or TRBV12-4 and TRBJ2-3; 11 bases are a match to TRBD2. The trim removed 6 bases at V and 2 bases at J, leaving 7 bases unmatched. The CDR3 spans 16 residues. The CDR3 region is CASSSSGGAFTDTQYF. CDR3 nucleotides: TGTGCCAGCAGCAGTAGCGGGGGGGCCTTCACAGATACGCAGTATTTT.

This clonotype was counted at least ten times. CDR3 amino acids: CASSQRSSYEQYF. The CDR3 DNA reads as TGTGCCAGCAGCCAGCGGAGCTCCTACGAGCAGTACTTC. The chain employs TRBV7-9 and TRBJ2-7; D possibly corresponds to TRBD2 (5 bases). This CDR3 has 13 residues. V shed 5 bases and J shed 0 bases, with 8 bases lying between them. Looked up from germline, CDR1 is SEHNR and CDR2 is FQNEAQ (reference sequence).

This clonotype has only a few counts. The chain combines TRBV5-1 with TRBJ2-7, with TRBD2 as a possible D gene (5 bases). Germline CDR1 SGHRS, CDR2 YFSETQ. V lost 5 bases, J lost 2 bases, and 14 bases lay in between. The CDR3 is 14 residues long. CDR3 bases: TGCGCCAGCAGTACCGGCGGGTCCCCCTACGAGCAGTACTTC. It encodes CASSTGGSPYEQYF.

This chain connects TRBV5-1 to TRBJ2-7, with 7 bases fitting TRBD1. V gave up 3 bases and J gave up 6 bases; unmatched junction bases: 12. From germline, CDR1 is SGHRS and CDR2 YFSETQ. The CDR3 covers 15 residues. CDR3 protein: CASSSGQVTNPEQYF. The CDR3 DNA follows: TGCGCCAGCAGCTCAGGACAGGTAACAAACCCCGAGCAGTACTTC. The whole variable domain, remainder taken from reference TRBV5-1 and TRBJ2-7, is KAGVTQTPRYLIKTRGQQVTLSCSPISGHRSVSWYQQTPGQGLQFLFEYFSETQRNKGNFPGRFSGRQFSNSRSEMNVSTLELGDSALYLCASSSGQVTNPEQYFGPGTRLTVT.

This clonotype was picked up a small number of times. This chain connects TRBV5-5 to TRBJ2-7; TRBD1 aligns across 8 bases. The V gene's germline CDR1 is SGHKS and CDR2 YYEKEE (reference sequence). The V and J ends lost 5 bases and 3 bases, in that order; junction bases with no gene match: 7. CDR3 length: 14 amino acids. CDR3 residues: CASRPGTGDYEQYF. CDR3 nucleotides: TGTGCCAGCAGACCCGGGACAGGAGACTACGAGCAGTACTTC.

This clonotype was counted ten times or more. J is TRBJ2-2 and V is TRBV5-1; 10 nucleotides match TRBD2. The CDR3 sequence is 15 residues long. Losses at the gene ends were 3 bases for V and 1 base for J; bases not matched to a gene: 0. CDR1 is SGHRS, CDR2 YFSETQ, per germline. CDR3: CASSSSGGNTGELFF. In DNA, the CDR3 is TGCGCCAGCAGCTCTAGCGGGGGGAACACCGGGGAGCTGTTTTTT.

Ten or more counts support this clonotype. The chain combines TRBV7-2 with TRBJ2-5; D may be TRBD1 (6 bases). V was cut by 4 bases and J by 5 bases, with 14 bases left in between. Per the germline V gene, CDR1 is SGHTA and CDR2 is FQGNSA. The CDR3 runs 14 residues. The CDR3 spells CASSSPGVGETQYF. CDR3 coding DNA: TGTGCCAGCAGCTCTCCAGGGGTGGGTGAGACCCAGTACTTC.

This clonotype occurred many times. The chain couples TRBV6-2 or TRBV6-3 to TRBJ2-5; D is perhaps TRBD1 or TRBD2 (5 bases each). Germline V CDR1 and CDR2: MNHEY, SVGEGT. V dropped 3 bases and J dropped 2 bases, with 19 bases sitting between them. This CDR3 has 17 residues. The CDR3 is CASSYGTVPYLQETQYF. The CDR3, as DNA: TGTGCCAGCAGTTATGGGACGGTTCCGTACCTTCAAGAGACCCAGTACTTC.

The chain is built from TRBV11-2 and TRBJ2-1; maybe TRBD2 (6 bases). V was pared by 1 base and J by 6 bases, with 16 bases between. This CDR3 is 16 amino acids long. CDR1 SGHAT and CDR2 FQNNGV come from the germline V gene. The CDR3 bases are TGTGCCAGCAGCTTAGTCGCGGGACGGCACTCCAATGAGCAGTTCTTC. Translated, it gives CASSLVAGRHSNEQFF.

This clonotype was seen more than once but under ten times. The chain couples TRBV3-1 to TRBJ2-3; TRBD2 is a possible D gene (6 bases). Trimming removed 1 base at V and 1 base at J, with 9 bases between. The CDR3 has 15 amino acids. Germline CDR1 LGHDT, CDR2 YNNKEL (reference sequence). CDR3 DNA: TGTGCCAGCAGCCAAGGGACTACCGGCACAGATACGCAGTATTTT. Encoded protein: CASSQGTTGTDTQYF.

The chain carries TRBV7-9 and TRBJ1-4, with D unresolved. This CDR3 is 13 amino acids long. The germline V gene has CDR1 SEHNR and CDR2 FQNEAQ (reference sequence). V lost 5 bases to trimming and J lost 0 bases, with 4 bases between them. Here the CDR3 DNA reads TGTGCCAGCAGCCGAACAACTAATGAAAAACTGTTTTTT. As protein: CASSRTTNEKLFF. The complete variable domain, with remaining parts taken from reference TRBV7-9 and TRBJ1-4, reads DTGVSQNPRHKITKRGQNVTFRCDPISEHNRLYWYRQTLGQGPEFLTYFQNEAQLEKSRLLSDRFSAERPKGSFSTLEIQRTEQGDSAMYLCASSRTTNEKLFFGSGTQLSVL.

The chain joins TRBV5-1 to TRBJ2-1, with D perhaps being TRBD1 or TRBD2 (6 bases each). The CDR3 covers 17 residues. V dropped 5 bases and J dropped 9 bases, with 27 bases sitting between them. Germline V gene lookup returns CDR1 SGHRS and CDR2 YFSETQ. As DNA, the CDR3 is TGCGCCAGCAGGGCTTTGCCGACCGAGGGGGGTACATTTGAGCAGTTCTTC. Its translation is CASRALPTEGGTFEQFF. Filled out from reference TRBV5-1 and TRBJ2-1, the complete variable domain reads KAGVTQTPRYLIKTRGQQVTLSCSPISGHRSVSWYQQTPGQGLQFLFEYFSETQRNKGNFPGRFSGRQFSNSRSEMNVSTLELGDSALYLCASRALPTEGGTFEQFFGPGTRLTVL.

This clonotype was seen only a few times. CDR3 sequence: CASSIPVENTEAFF. The CDR3 DNA follows: TGCGCCAGCAGCATCCCGGTGGAGAACACTGAAGCTTTCTTT. The chain joins TRBV5-1 to TRBJ1-1; D is undetermined. CDR1 is SGHRS, CDR2 YFSETQ, per germline. Trimming pared 4 bases from V and 1 base from J, leaving 11 bases between. The CDR3 length is 14 residues.

This clonotype has only a few counts. This chain joins TRBV4-3 and TRBJ2-5; TRBD1 matches at 8 bases. The J call could be wrong; TRBJ2-7 is a better fit for the DNA end. This CDR3 is built from 15 residues. Germline-derived CDR1 and CDR2 are LGHNA and YSLEER. CDR3 region: CASSQEKDRDYEQYF. The CDR3 DNA sequence: TGCGCCAGCAGCCAAGAGAAGGACAGGGACTACGAGCAGTACTTC.

This clonotype was counted only a few times. V usage is TRBV28 and J usage is TRBJ2-6; 10 bases line up with TRBD1. Germline CDR1 is MDHEN and CDR2 is SYDVKM. The CDR3 extends over 17 amino acids. V shed 3 bases, J shed 4 bases, and the junction held 6 bases outside the gene matches. In DNA, the CDR3 is TGTGCCAGCAGTTTCGGGGACAGGGGCTCCGGGGCCAACGTCCTGACTTTC. Translation: CASSFGDRGSGANVLTF.

This clonotype was detected a few times. The chain employs TRBV5-5 and TRBJ1-4; perhaps TRBD1 as D (5 bases). CDR3 length: 16 amino acids. The V and J ends lost 2 bases and 4 bases respectively, with 15 bases between them. Germline values: CDR1 SGHKS, CDR2 YYEKEE (reference sequence). The CDR3 here is CASSLTTPGSNEKLFF. In DNA, the CDR3 is TGTGCCAGCAGCTTAACTACCCCAGGGAGTAATGAAAAACTGTTTTTT.

The rearrangement joins TRBV7-2 to TRBJ2-7, with 11 bases that match TRBD2. This CDR3 spans 16 amino acids. With 3 bases clipped from V and 5 bases from J, the junction kept 9 bases outside the gene matches. Germline V gene lookup returns CDR1 SGHTA and CDR2 FQGNSA. Here the CDR3 DNA reads TGTGCCAGCAGCTTCCATAGCGGGGGGGCAACAGACGAGCAGTACTTC. It encodes CASSFHSGGATDEQYF.

This clonotype was recorded a few times. The chain links TRBV7-9 to TRBJ2-5, with TRBD2 identical over 8 bases. Losses at the gene ends were 2 bases for V and 5 bases for J; bases not matched to a gene: 4. The CDR3 loop spans 14 amino acids. Per the germline V gene, CDR1 is SEHNR and CDR2 is FQNEAQ (reference sequence). The CDR3 here is CASSLLPSGETQYF. CDR3 DNA sequence: TGTGCCAGCAGCTTACTTCCTAGCGGGGAGACCCAGTACTTC.

The J gene is TRBJ2-4, the V gene TRBV20-1, with TRBD1 as a possible D gene (7 bases). Germline lookup yields CDR1 DFQATT and CDR2 SNEGSKA (reference sequence). Trimming removed 5 bases from V and 1 base from J, with 9 bases in between. The CDR3 is 13 residues long. CDR3 sequence: CSAPGGAKNIQYF. The CDR3, as DNA: TGCAGTGCTCCAGGGGGGGCCAAAAACATTCAGTACTTC.

This clonotype was seen at least ten times. The chain is built from TRBV5-1 and TRBJ2-5; D not resolved. Germline CDR1 and CDR2: SGHRS and YFSETQ. CDR3 length: 13 amino acids. V lost 0 bases and J lost 3, with 6 bases in between. CDR3 DNA sequence: TGCGCCAGCAGCTTGGCCGCAGAAGAGACCCAGTACTTC. This codes for CASSLAAEETQYF. The whole variable domain, remainder taken from reference TRBV5-1 and TRBJ2-5, is KAGVTQTPRYLIKTRGQQVTLSCSPISGHRSVSWYQQTPGQGLQFLFEYFSETQRNKGNFPGRFSGRQFSNSRSEMNVSTLELGDSALYLCASSLAAEETQYFGPGTRLLVL.

This clonotype was observed a handful of times. The chain uses TRBV6-5 and TRBJ2-5, with D tentatively TRBD1 (6 bases). The J call may be in error: the DNA end matches TRBJ2-1 better. The CDR3 loop spans 12 amino acids. CDR1 and CDR2 from the germline V gene are MNHEY and SVGAGI. CDR3 amino acids: CASSPPRGEQFF. CDR3 DNA sequence: TGTGCCAGCAGCCCCCCCAGGGGCGAGCAGTTCTTC.

This clonotype showed up just a few times. V is TRBV7-6 and J is TRBJ2-2; D might be TRBD2 (5 bases). The CDR3 has 15 amino acids. CDR1 is SGHVS and CDR2 is FNYEAQ in the germline V gene. Trimming took off 0 bases at V and 3 bases at J, with 8 bases between the two ends. In nucleotides, the CDR3 is TGTGCCAGCAGCTTAGCGGCGGGCGACACCGGGGAGCTGTTTTTT. This sequence encodes CASSLAAGDTGELFF.